This T cell receptor (beta chain) was identified during a study of blood T cell repertoires in COVID-19. In Seattle, patients joined the study during active infection and were tracked longitudinally. Generated by immunoSEQ multiplex PCR, the TCRdb table keeps only in-frame clones and is missing some. The table lists around 460,000 clones, 70% to 90% of them singletons, with roughly 0.76% in the top ten. This clone was seen a single time. Germline CDR1 and CDR2: GTSNPN and SVGIG (reference sequence). Losses at the gene ends were 1 base for V and 4 bases for J; bases not matched to a gene: 4. This CDR3 region has 14 residues.

This TCR was sampled from a man younger than 30 with COVID-19, enrolled during active disease. The sequenced sample was peripheral blood. This chain connects TRBV30 to TRBJ2-1; 7 bases are shared with TRBD1. CDR3 nucleotides: TGTGCCTGGAGTGGAGGGGGCAGATACAATGAGCAGTTCTTC. It codes for CAWSGGGRYNEQFF.